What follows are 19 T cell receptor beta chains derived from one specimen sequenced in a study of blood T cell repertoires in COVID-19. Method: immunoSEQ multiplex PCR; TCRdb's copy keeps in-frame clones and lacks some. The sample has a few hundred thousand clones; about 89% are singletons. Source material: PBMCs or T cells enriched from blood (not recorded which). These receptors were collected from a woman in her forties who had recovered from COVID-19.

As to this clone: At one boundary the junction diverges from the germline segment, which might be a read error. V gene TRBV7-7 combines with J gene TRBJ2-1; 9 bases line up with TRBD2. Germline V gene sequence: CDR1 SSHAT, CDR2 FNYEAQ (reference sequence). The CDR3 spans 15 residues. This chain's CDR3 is CASSLSGGSYNEQFF. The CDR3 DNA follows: TGTGCTAGCAGCCTTAGCGGGGGCTCCTACAATGAGCAGTTCTTC.

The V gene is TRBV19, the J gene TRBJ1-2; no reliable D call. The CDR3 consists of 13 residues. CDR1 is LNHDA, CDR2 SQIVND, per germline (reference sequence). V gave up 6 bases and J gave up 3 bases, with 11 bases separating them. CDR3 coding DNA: TGTGCCAGTAGATGGATGCGGGACTATGGCTACACCTTC. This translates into CASRWMRDYGYTF.

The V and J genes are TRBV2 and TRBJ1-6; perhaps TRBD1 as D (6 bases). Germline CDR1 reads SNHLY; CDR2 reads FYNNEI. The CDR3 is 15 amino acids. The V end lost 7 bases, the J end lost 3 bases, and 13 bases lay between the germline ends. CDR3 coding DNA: TGTGCCAGCAATTTCCAGGGGATCTATAATTCACCCCTCCACTTT. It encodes CASNFQGIYNSPLHF.

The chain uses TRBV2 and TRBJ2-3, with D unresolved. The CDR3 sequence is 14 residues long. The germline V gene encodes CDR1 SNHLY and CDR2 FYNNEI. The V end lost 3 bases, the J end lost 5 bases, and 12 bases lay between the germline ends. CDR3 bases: TGTGCCAGCAGTGATCGACATCCAGGAGATACGCAGTATTTT. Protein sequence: CASSDRHPGDTQYF.

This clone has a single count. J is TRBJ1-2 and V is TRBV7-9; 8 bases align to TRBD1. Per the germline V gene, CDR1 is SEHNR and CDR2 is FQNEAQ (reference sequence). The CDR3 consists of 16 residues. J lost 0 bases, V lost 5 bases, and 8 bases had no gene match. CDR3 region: CASSPRTGIANYGYTF. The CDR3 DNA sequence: TGTGCCAGCAGCCCCCGGACAGGGATCGCTAACTATGGCTACACCTTC.

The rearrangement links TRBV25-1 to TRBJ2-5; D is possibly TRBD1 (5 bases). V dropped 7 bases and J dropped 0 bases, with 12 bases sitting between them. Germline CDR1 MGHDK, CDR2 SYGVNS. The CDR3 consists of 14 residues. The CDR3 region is CASNRGDYQETQYF. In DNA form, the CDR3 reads TGTGCCAGCAATAGGGGTGACTACCAAGAGACCCAGTACTTC. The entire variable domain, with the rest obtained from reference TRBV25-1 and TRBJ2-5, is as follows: EADIYQTPRYLVIGTGKKITLECSQTMGHDKMYWYQQDPGMELHLIHYSYGVNSTEKGDLSSESTVSRIRTEHFPLTLESARPSHTSQYLCASNRGDYQETQYFGPGTRLLVL.

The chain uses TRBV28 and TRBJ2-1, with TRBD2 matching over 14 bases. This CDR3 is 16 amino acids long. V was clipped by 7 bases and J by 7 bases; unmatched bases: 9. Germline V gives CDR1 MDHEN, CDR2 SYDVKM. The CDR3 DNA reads TGTGCCAGCAACCTTCCGGGACTAGCGGGAGAAAATGAGCAGTTCTTC. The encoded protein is CASNLPGLAGENEQFF.

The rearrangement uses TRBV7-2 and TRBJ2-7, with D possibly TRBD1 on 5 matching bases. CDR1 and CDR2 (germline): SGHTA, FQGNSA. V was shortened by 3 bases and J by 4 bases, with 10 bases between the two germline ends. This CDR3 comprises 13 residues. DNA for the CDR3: TGTGCCAGCAGCTTGGCAGGGAAATACGAGCAGTACTTC. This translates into CASSLAGKYEQYF.

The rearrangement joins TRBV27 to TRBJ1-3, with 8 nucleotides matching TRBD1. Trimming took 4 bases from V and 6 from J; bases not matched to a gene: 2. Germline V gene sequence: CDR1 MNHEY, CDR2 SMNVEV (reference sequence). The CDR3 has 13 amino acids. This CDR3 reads CASSSGGSNTIYF. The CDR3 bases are TGTGCCAGCAGTTCAGGGGGCTCAAACACCATATATTTT.

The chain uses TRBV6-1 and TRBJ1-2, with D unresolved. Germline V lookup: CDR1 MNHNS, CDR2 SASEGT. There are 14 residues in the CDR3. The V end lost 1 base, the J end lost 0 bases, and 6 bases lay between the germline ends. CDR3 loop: CASSEVAANYGYTF. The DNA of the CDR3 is TGTGCCAGCAGTGAAGTAGCTGCTAACTATGGCTACACCTTC.

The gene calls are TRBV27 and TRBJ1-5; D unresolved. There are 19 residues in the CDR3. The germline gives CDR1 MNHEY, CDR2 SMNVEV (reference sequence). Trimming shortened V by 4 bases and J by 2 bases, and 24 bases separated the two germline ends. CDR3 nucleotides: TGTGCCAGCAGTTCAACTCCGTACTTGACTCACAAGGGCAATCAGCCCCAGCATTTT. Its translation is CASSSTPYLTHKGNQPQHF.

The CDR3 DNA reads as TGTGCCAGCAGCCTCCAAAGCCCCCCCTACGAGCAGTACTTC. Residues: CASSLQSPPYEQYF. V is TRBV5-4 and J is TRBJ2-7; D gene ambiguous. The V and J ends lost 4 bases and 2 bases respectively, with 13 bases between them. The length of the CDR3 is 14 residues. CDR1 SGHNT and CDR2 YYREEE come from the germline V gene (reference sequence).

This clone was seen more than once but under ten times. The CDR3 loop reads CASSQVAGIGAEQYF. The CDR3 DNA sequence: TGTGCCAGCAGCCAAGTTGCTGGAATTGGGGCCGAGCAGTACTTC. This sequence joins TRBV3-1 (or the pseudogene TRBV3-2) and TRBJ2-7; D possibly corresponds to TRBD1 (5 bases). Trimming shortened V by 1 base and J by 6 bases, and 16 bases separated the two germline ends. Per the germline V gene, CDR1 is LGHDT and CDR2 is YNNKEL (reference sequence). There are 15 residues in the CDR3.

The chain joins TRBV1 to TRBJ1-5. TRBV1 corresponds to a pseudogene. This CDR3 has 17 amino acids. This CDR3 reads CTSSPNGPGGAAQPQHF. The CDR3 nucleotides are TGCACCAGCAGCCCAAACGGACCGGGGGGGGCAGCTCAGCCCCAGCATTTT.

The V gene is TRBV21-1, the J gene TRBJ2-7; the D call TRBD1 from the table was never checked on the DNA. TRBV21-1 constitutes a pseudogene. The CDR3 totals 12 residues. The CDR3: CASTQGAYEQYF. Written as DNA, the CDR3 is TGTGCCAGCACCCAAGGGGCCTACGAGCAGTACTTC.

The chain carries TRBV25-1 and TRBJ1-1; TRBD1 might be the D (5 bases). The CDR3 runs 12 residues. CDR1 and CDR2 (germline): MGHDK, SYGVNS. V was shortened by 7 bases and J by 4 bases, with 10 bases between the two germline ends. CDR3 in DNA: TGTGCCAGCATCCGGGGGGGCACTGAAGCTTTCTTT. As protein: CASIRGGTEAFF.

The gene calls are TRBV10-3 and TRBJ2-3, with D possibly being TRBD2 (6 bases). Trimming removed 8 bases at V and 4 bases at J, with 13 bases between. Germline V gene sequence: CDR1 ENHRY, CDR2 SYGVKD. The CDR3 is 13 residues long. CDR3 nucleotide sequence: TGTGCCATCTCCCCGGGGGAAGCAGATACGCAGTATTTT. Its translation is CAISPGEADTQYF.

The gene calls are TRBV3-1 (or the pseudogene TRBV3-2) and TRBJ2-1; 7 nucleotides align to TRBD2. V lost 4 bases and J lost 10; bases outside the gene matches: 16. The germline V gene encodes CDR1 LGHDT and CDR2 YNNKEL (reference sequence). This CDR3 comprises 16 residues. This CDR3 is CASSLSWDYLVREQFF. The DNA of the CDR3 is TGTGCCAGCAGCCTGTCTTGGGACTACCTCGTACGGGAGCAGTTCTTC.

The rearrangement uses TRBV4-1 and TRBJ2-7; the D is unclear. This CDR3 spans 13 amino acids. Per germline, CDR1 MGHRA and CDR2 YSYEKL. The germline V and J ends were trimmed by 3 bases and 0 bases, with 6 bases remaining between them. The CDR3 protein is CASSQISSYEQYF. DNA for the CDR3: TGCGCCAGCAGCCAGATTAGCTCCTACGAGCAGTACTTC.